This T cell receptor (beta chain) was found in a study of cytomegalovirus exposure and HLA in healthy donors. Germline-derived CDR1 and CDR2 are SEHNR and FQNEAQ (reference sequence). Trimming removed 5 bases at V and 2 bases at J, with 12 bases between. This CDR3 is built from 15 residues. Both 60 Vbeta primers and 13 Jbeta primers went into the PCR. Measured with immunoSEQ multiplex PCR; TCRdb has only the in-frame clones, and not every one. The table has around 99,000 clones, 73% seen once. This TCR was recovered from a man aged 40-49 years in good health and CMV-seronegative. The gene calls are TRBV7-9 and TRBJ1-4; D remains ambiguous. The sequenced sample was PBMCs. The CDR3 DNA sequence: TGTGCCAGCAGCAAAGGCGGGCTGACTAATGAAAAACTGTTTTTT. It yields the protein CASSKGGLTNEKLFF.